Given below is one T cell receptor (beta chain) in context. Antigen: not known. Trimming pared 2 bases from V and 0 bases from J, leaving 9 bases between. Germline CDR1 is LGHNT and CDR2 is FRNRAP. There are 15 residues in the CDR3. This specimen comes from a study of cytomegalovirus exposure and HLA in healthy donors. The PCR employed 60 Vbeta primers together with 13 Jbeta primers. Original analysis: Per a later analysis, the number of unique TCR beta chains was roughly 87 million, of which roughly 11 million were shared. Only in-frame clones appear in the TCRdb table, and some are missing; sequencing was by immunoSEQ multiplex PCR. V and J calls and clone size follow that table, whereas D and trimming were derived from the DNA. Of fewer than 200,000 clones detected, roughly 84% appear once; the ten largest clones hold roughly 1.2%. Whole-study results and caveats: Some V segments could not be told apart, so they were left out, TRBV6-2 and TRBV6-3 among them. In an earlier analysis, about 90% or about 30%: the productive usage of most TCR beta V segments. The study found most TCR sequences rare, yet found some public TCRs in many donors.

This clonotype was sampled from a girl aged 2 to 9 in good health and CMV-seropositive. Sequenced material: PBMCs. The chain employs TRBV12-5 and TRBJ2-3, with D perhaps TRBD2 (6 bases). DNA for the CDR3: TGTGCTAGTGGTTTGACTAGCCGTAGCACAGATACGCAGTATTTT. Residues: CASGLTSRSTDTQYF.